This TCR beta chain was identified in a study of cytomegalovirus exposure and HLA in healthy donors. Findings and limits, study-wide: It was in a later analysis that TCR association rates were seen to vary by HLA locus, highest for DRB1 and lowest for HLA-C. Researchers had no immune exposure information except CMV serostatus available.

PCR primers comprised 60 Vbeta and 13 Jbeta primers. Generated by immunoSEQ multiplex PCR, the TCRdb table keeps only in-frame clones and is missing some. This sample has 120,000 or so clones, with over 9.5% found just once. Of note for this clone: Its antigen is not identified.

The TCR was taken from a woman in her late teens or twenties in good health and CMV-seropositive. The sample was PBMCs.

The CDR3 protein is CSVTPGQGTDTQYF. CDR3 DNA sequence: TGCAGCGTTACCCCGGGACAGGGGACAGATACGCAGTATTTT. The V and J genes are TRBV29-1 and TRBJ2-3; the match to TRBD1 covers 10 bases. From germline, CDR1 is SQVTM and CDR2 ANQGSEA. This CDR3 has 14 amino acids. V gave up 5 bases and J gave up 3 bases; unmatched junction bases: 5.